This entry is about one T cell receptor beta chain. In the source study's methods: For nucleated cells, counts were estimated from reference gene primer amplification. The table came from immunoSEQ multiplex PCR; TCRdb's copy has only in-frame clones and leaves some out. V, J and clone size are those of that table, while D and trimming were read from the DNA. This table holds 150,000 to 200,000 clones, over 65% found once. The source of the sample is a study of blood T cell repertoires in COVID-19. Study-wide background: Spain, Italy and the United States supplied samples that represented acute and convalescent COVID-19. The cDNA or gDNA used as material had been derived from T cells, B-cell-depleted T cells, or PBMCs.

Trimming cost V 6 bases and J 2 bases, with 16 bases left between them. Germline V gives CDR1 MDHEN, CDR2 SYDVKM. The CDR3 consists of 15 residues. This clonotype originated in a woman aged 80 or older with acute or convalescent COVID-19. The specimen sequenced was peripheral blood. The chain recombines TRBV28 with TRBJ1-2; D is unclear. The CDR3 sequence: CASSPAGRINYGYTF. In DNA form, the CDR3 reads TGTGCCAGCAGCCCGGCCGGGAGAATCAACTATGGCTACACCTTC.